Listed below are T cell receptor gamma chains from one sample, sequenced in a study of Vδ1+ human thymocytes. TCRdb reprocessed the multiplex PCR reads through CATT. The sample includes 25,000 to 35,000 gamma-chain clones, 15% to 25% of them seen just once. The sample was Vdelta1+ gamma-delta thymocytes from the thymus. All receptors derive from a boy in the first two years of life who had congenital heart surgery. Each CDR3 is given with its conserved first and last residue. Fields, in order: clone size, J gene, V gene, CDR3 protein. Some rows have no size entry. The others give once, few or many, or a class for an expanded clone.

size: .
J: TRGJ1/TRGJ2
V: TRGV5
CDR3: CATWDSVPYKKLF

size: few
J: TRGJ1/TRGJ2
V: TRGV9
CDR3: CALWEPIHYKKLF

size: .
J: TRGJ1/TRGJ2
V: TRGV2
CDR3: CATWDGPQKKLF

size: medium-sized
J: TRGJ1/TRGJ2
V: TRGV9
CDR3: CALWEVQDYYKKLF

size: few
J: TRGJ1/TRGJ2
V: TRGV4
CDR3: CATWDRRGKLF

size: few
J: TRGJ1/TRGJ2
V: TRGV9
CDR3: CALWDSALKKLF

size: .
J: TRGJ1/TRGJ2
V: TRGV9
CDR3: CALWGEKLF

size: few
J: TRGJ1/TRGJ2
V: TRGV2
CDR3: CATWDHSNKKLF

size: few
J: TRGJ1/TRGJ2
V: TRGV9
CDR3: CALWEVPPYYKKLF

size: few
J: TRGJ1/TRGJ2
V: TRGV2
CDR3: CATWDGLARYKKLF

size: .
J: TRGJ1/TRGJ2
V: TRGV8
CDR3: CATWDGGPNWKKLF

size: .
J: TRGJP
V: TRGV9
CDR3: CALWDLQELGKKIKVF

size: .
J: TRGJ1/TRGJ2
V: TRGV2
CDR3: CATWVFYKKLF

size: .
J: TRGJ1/TRGJ2
V: TRGV4
CDR3: CATWDSIGYYKKLF

size: .
J: TRGJP2
V: TRGV4
CDR3: CATWHPIVDSDWIKTF

size: .
J: TRGJ1/TRGJ2
V: TRGV9
CDR3: CAPSYYKKLF

size: .
J: TRGJP2
V: TRGV5
CDR3: CATYRRSDWIKTF

size: .
J: TRGJ1/TRGJ2
V: TRGV5
CDR3: CATWDTKIGKLF

size: .
J: TRGJ1/TRGJ2
V: TRGV4
CDR3: CATWALRPKKLF

size: few
J: TRGJ1/TRGJ2
V: TRGV4
CDR3: CATWDEGYKKLF

size: .
J: TRGJ1/TRGJ2
V: TRGV2
CDR3: CATWDGHLRKLF

size: medium-sized
J: TRGJ1/TRGJ2
V: TRGV2
CDR3: CATWDGLGKLF

size: few
J: TRGJP1
V: TRGV3
CDR3: CATWDRLSTTGWFKIF

size: once
J: TRGJP
V: TRGV9
CDR3: CALWEVVRLGKKIKVF

size: .
J: TRGJ1/TRGJ2
V: TRGV3
CDR3: CATWDRPWGYYKKLF

size: few
J: TRGJ1/TRGJ2
V: TRGV9
CDR3: CALWEARDKKLF